This TCR beta chain was obtained from a study of a mutant IDH1 vaccine in newly diagnosed glioma. Time point noted: week 5, during vaccination. In every dose of vaccine, 300 ug of mutant IDH1 20-mer peptide was given alongside topical imiquimod. Turning to this clone: What it recognizes is unknown.

Sequenced by immunoSEQ multiplex PCR; TCRdb stores in-frame clones only, minus some. The data hold around 36,000 clones, with roughly nine tenths observed a single time. The CDR3 runs to 14 residues. Germline lookup yields CDR1 WNHNN and CDR2 SYGVQD (reference sequence). V lost 6 bases, J lost 2 bases, and 10 bases lay in between. This clonotype was sampled from a man aged 50-59 years with glioma. The J gene is TRBJ1-4, the V gene TRBV10-1; D is perhaps TRBD1 (5 bases). The material sequenced was PBMCs, taken from a glioma patient whose treatment included an IDH1 peptide vaccine. CDR3 nucleotide sequence: TGCGCCAGCAGCGCGGGACGGACTAATGAAAAACTGTTTTTT. This gives the protein CASSAGRTNEKLFF.